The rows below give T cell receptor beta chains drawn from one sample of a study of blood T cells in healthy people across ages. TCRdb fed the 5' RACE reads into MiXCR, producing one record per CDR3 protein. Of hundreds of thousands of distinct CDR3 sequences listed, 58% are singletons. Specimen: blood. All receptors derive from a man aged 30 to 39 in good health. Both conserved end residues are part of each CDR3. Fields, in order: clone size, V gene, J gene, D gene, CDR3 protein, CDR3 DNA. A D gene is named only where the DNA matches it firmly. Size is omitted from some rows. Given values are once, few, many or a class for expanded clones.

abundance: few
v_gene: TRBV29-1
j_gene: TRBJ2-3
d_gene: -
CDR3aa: CSVGEPISTDTQYF
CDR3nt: TGCAGCGTTGGCGAACCGATTAGCACAGATACGCAGTATTTT

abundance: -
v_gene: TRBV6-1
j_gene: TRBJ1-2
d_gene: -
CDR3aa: CASRIDGGNYDYTF
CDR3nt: TGTGCCAGCAGAATCGACGGTGGGAACTATGACTACACCTTC

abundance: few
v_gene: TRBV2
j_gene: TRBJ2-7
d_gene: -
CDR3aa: CASMGGRVGEQYF
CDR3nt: TGTGCCAGCATGGGGGGCAGGGTCGGCGAGCAGTACTTC

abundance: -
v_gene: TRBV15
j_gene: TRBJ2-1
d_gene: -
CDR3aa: CATSRDGPYNEQFF
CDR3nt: TGTGCCACCAGCAGAGATGGCCCCTACAATGAGCAGTTCTTC

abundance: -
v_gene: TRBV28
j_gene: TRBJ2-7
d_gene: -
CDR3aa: CASSPATDSYEQYF
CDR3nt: TGTGCCAGCAGCCCAGCCACGGACTCCTACGAGCAGTACTTC

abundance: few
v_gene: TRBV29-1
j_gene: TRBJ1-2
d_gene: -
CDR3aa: CSVDRGNYGYTF
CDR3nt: TGCAGCGTTGATCGGGGAAACTATGGCTACACCTTC

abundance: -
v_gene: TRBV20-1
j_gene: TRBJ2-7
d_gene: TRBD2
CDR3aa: CSAEGGLAGVIYEQYF
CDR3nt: TGCAGTGCTGAAGGGGGACTAGCGGGAGTAATATATGAGCAGTACTTC

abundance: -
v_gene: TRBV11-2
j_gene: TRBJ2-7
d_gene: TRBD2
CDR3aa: CASGRTSGRNDEQYF
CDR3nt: TGTGCCAGCGGTCGGACTAGCGGGAGAAATGACGAGCAGTACTTC

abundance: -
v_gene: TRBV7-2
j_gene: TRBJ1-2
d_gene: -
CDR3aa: CASNRPGNYGYTF
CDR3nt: TGTGCCAGCAACCGACCTGGTAACTATGGCTACACCTTC

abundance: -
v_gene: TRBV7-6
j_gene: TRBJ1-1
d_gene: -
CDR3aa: CASSFEQGFVLARMNTEAFF
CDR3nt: TGTGCCAGCAGCTTTGAACAGGGCTTCGTCCTCGCACGTATGAACACTGAAGCTTTCTTT

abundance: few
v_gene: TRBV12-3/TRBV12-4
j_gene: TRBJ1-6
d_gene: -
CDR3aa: CASSLGSGYGSPLHF
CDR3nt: TGTGCCAGCAGTCTAGGGTCAGGGTATGGTTCACCCCTCCACTTT

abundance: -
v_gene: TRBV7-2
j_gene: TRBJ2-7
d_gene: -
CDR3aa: CASSPAGFWDEQYF
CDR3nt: TGTGCCAGCAGCCCCGCAGGGTTCTGGGACGAGCAGTACTTC

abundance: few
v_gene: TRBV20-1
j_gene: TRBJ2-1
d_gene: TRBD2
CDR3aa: CRSGSPYNEQFF
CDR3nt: TGCCGGAGCGGGAGTCCCTACAATGAGCAGTTCTTC

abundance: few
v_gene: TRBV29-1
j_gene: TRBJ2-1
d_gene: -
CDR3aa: CSVTDIREQFF
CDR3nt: TGCAGCGTTACTGATATCCGTGAGCAGTTCTTC

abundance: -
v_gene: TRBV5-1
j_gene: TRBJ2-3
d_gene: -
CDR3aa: CASSLEPAQVDTQYF
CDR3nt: TGCGCCAGCAGCTTGGAGCCGGCCCAGGTAGATACGCAGTATTTT

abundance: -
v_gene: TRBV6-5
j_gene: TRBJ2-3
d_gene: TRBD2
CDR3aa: CASSRTSGITDTQYF
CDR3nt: TGTGCCAGCAGTAGGACTAGCGGGATCACAGATACGCAGTATTTT

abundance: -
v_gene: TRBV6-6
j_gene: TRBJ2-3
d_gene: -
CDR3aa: CASSDLPRGDTQYF
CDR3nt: TGTGCCAGCAGTGATCTACCCCGTGGGGATACGCAGTATTTT

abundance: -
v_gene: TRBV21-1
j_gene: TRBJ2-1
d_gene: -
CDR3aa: CASNRDRVNEQFF
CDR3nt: TGTGCCAGCAATAGGGACAGGGTCAATGAGCAGTTCTTC

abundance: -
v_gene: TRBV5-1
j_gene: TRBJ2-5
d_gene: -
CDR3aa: CASNGGNQETQYF
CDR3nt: TGCGCCAGCAATGGAGGGAATCAAGAGACCCAGTACTTC

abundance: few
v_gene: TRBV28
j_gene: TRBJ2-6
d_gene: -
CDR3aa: CASQTGQVLRGANVLTF
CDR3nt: TGTGCCAGCCAGACGGGCCAAGTTCTGCGTGGGGCCAACGTCCTGACTTTC

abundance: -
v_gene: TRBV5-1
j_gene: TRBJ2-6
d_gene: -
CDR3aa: CASSEAPAGANVLTF
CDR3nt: TGCGCCAGCAGCGAAGCGCCTGCTGGGGCCAACGTCCTGACTTTC

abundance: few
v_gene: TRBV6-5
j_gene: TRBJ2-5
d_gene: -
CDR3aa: CASRSLGAGETQYF
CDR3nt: TGTGCCAGCAGGTCCCTGGGGGCCGGAGAGACCCAGTACTTC

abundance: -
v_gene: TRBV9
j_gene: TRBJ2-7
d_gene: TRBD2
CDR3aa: CASSVEAGVSEQYF
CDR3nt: TGTGCCAGCAGCGTAGAAGCGGGAGTCAGCGAGCAGTACTTC

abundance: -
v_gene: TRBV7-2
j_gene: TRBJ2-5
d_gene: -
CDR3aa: CASSLVGSAAGGRREQYF
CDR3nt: TGTGCCAGCAGCTTGGTCGGTTCGGCTGCCGGCGGCCGTAGAGAGCAGTACTTC

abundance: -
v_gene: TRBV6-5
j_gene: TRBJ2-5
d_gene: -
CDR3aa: CASSLQGLGTQYF
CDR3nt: TGTGCCAGCAGTTTACAGGGATTGGGGACCCAGTACTTC

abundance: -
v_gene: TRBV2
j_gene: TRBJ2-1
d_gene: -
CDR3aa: CASSLRLNNEQFF
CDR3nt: TGTGCCAGCAGTCTAAGACTAAACAATGAGCAGTTCTTC

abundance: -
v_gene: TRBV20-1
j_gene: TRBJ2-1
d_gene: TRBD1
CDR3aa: CSASSGQGYYNEQFF
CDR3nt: TGCAGTGCTAGTTCGGGACAGGGGTACTACAATGAGCAGTTCTTC

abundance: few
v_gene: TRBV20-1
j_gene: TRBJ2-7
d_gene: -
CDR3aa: CSALQYEQYF
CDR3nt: TGCAGTGCGCTCCAATACGAGCAGTACTTC

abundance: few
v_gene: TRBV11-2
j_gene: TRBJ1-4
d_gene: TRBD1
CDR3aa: CASSLGQPNEKLFF
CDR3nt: TGTGCCAGCAGCTTGGGACAGCCTAATGAAAAACTGTTTTTT

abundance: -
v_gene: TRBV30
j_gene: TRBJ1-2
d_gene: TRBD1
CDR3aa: CAWSGTGLGYGYTF
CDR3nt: TGTGCCTGGAGTGGGACAGGGCTGGGCTATGGCTACACCTTC

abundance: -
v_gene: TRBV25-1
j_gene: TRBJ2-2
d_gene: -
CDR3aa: CASSEVRERTNTGELFF
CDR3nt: TGTGCCAGCAGTGAGGTTCGAGAGAGGACTAACACCGGGGAGCTGTTTTTT

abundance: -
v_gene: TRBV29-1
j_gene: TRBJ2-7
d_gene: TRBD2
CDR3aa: CSVRLTSGSSYEQYF
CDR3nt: TGCAGCGTCAGACTGACTAGCGGGAGCTCCTACGAGCAGTACTTC

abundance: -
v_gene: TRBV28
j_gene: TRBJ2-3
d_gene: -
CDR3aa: CASSPKPGSRTDTQYF
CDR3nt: TGTGCCAGCAGTCCGAAACCCGGGAGTCGGACAGATACGCAGTATTTT

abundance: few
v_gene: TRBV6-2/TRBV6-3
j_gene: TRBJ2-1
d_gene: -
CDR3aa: CASSYRAGNEQFF
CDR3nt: TGTGCCAGCAGTTACAGGGCGGGCAATGAGCAGTTCTTC

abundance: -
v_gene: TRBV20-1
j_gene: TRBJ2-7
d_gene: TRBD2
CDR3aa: CSVETSGGSSYNEQYF
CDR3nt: TGCAGTGTTGAGACTAGCGGGGGGAGCTCCTACAATGAGCAGTACTTC

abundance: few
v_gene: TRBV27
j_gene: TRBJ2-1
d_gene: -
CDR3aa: CASSFGGPMYEQFF
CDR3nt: TGTGCCAGCAGTTTCGGAGGGCCTATGTATGAGCAGTTCTTC

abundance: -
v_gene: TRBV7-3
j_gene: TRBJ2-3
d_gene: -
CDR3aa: CASSLEPRGIDTQYF
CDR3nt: TGTGCCAGCAGCTTAGAGCCCCGGGGAATAGATACGCAGTATTTT

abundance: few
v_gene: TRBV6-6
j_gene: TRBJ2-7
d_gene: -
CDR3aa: CASTSGTDQYF
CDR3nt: TGTGCCAGCACTTCAGGAACCGACCAGTACTTC

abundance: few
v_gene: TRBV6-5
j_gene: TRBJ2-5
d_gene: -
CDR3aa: CASRTQGGQYF
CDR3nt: TGTGCCAGCAGGACACAGGGAGGGCAGTACTTC

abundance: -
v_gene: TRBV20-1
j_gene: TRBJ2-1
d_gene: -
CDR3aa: CSAGGQFGQFF
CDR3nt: TGCAGTGCTGGCGGACAGTTCGGGCAGTTCTTC